These 2 T cell receptor beta chains were sequenced from one sample in a study of blood T cell repertoires in COVID-19. The assay was immunoSEQ multiplex PCR, and TCRdb's table has in-frame clones only and misses some. Of some 170,000 clones in the sample, approximately 86% were seen once. Sample: peripheral blood. Every receptor here comes from a woman between 50 and 59 years old with acute or convalescent COVID-19.

The V call is TRBV27, the J call TRBJ1-6; D remains ambiguous. Trimming cost V 5 bases and J 3 bases, with 11 bases left between them. The V gene's germline CDR1 is MNHEY and CDR2 SMNVEV (reference sequence). The CDR3 totals 15 residues. As DNA, the CDR3 is TGTGCCAGCAGTGGTCAGGTGAGCTATAATTCACCCCTCCACTTT. Translation gives CASSGQVSYNSPLHF.

The chain combines TRBV9 with TRBJ2-7; the D gene is possibly TRBD2 (6 bases). Trimming took off 4 bases at V and 7 bases at J, with 18 bases between the two ends. The CDR3 is made up of 14 amino acids. Germline values: CDR1 SGDLS, CDR2 YYNGEE. The CDR3 here is CASSFGPDAGEQYF. CDR3 nucleotides: TGTGCCAGCAGCTTTGGCCCTGATGCGGGAGAGCAGTACTTC.